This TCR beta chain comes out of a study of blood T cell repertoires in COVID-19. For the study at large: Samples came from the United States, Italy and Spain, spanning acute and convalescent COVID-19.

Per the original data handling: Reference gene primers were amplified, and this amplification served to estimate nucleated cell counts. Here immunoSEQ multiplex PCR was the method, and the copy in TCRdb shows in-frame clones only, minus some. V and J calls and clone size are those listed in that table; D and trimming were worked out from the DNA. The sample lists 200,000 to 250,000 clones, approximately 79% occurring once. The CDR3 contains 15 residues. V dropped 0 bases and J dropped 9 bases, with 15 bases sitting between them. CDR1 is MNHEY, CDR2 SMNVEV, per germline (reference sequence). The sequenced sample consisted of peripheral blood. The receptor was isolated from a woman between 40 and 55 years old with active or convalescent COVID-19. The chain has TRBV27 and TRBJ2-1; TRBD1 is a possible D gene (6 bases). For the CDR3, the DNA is TGTGCCAGCAGTTTATCTTGGGGGCTTGTTACTGAGCAGTTCTTC. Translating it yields CASSLSWGLVTEQFF.